This T cell receptor (beta chain) was sequenced for a study of T cell repertoires in cytomegalovirus infection. Study summary: An indication of both CMV infection and matching HLA type came from public TCR beta signatures. Study-level findings and limits: HLA-C-restricted, CMV-specific TCR beta clonotypes were dominant ex vivo.

TCRdb used MiXCR to reprocess the reads, holding one entry per CDR3 protein. Of approximately 500,000 distinct CDR3 sequences listed, about 15% are singletons. The germline V and J ends were trimmed by 1 base and 0 bases, with 16 bases remaining between them. Germline V gene data show CDR1 as SEHNR and CDR2 as FQNEAQ (reference sequence). The CDR3 has 17 residues. In this sample, this clonotype turned up many times. The antigen is unknown. The sequenced sample was CD8+ T cells from PBMCs. This sequence originates from a human donor in good health (CMV status not recorded). Some clones in this sample may be carry-over from other donors' samples. The V call is TRBV7-9, the J call TRBJ2-7; D remains unclear. The CDR3 spells CASSLEREALGSYEQYF. In DNA, the CDR3 is TGTGCCAGCAGCTTAGAACGTGAGGCGTTGGGCTCCTACGAGCAGTACTTC.